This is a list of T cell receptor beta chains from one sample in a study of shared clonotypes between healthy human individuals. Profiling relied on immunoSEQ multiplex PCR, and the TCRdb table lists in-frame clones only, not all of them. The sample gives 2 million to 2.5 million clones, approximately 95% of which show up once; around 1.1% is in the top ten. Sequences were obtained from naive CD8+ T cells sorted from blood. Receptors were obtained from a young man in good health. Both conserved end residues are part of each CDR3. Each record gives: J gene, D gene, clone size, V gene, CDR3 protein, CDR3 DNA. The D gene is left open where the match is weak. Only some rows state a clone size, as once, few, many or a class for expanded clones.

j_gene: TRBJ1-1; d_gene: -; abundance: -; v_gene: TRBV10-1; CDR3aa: CASSESGGATEAFF; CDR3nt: TGCGCCAGCAGTGAGTCTGGGGGGGCCACTGAAGCTTTCTTT
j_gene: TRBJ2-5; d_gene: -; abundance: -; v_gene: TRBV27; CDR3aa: CASSFLRGAGEETQYF; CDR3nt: TGTGCCAGCAGTTTTCTAAGGGGCGCAGGGGAAGAGACCCAGTACTTC
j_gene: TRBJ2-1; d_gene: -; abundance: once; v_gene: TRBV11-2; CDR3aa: CASSLAASRDEQFF; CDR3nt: TGTGCCAGCAGCTTAGCAGCTAGCCGCGATGAGCAGTTCTTC
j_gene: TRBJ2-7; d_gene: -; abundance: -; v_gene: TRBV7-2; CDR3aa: CASSFNRAYEQYF; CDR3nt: TGTGCCAGCAGCTTTAACAGGGCATACGAGCAGTACTTC
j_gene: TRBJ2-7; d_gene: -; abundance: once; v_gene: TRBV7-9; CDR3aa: CASSGAFGDEQYF; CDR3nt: TGTGCCAGCAGCGGGGCCTTTGGGGACGAGCAGTACTTC
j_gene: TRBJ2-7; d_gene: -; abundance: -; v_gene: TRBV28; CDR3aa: CASSLTGGEYEQYF; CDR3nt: TGTGCCAGCAGTCTGACAGGTGGGGAATACGAGCAGTACTTC
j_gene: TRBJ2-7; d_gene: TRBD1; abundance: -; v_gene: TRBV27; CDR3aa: CASSLGAGQGAKGQYF; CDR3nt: TGTGCCAGCAGTTTAGGTGCGGGACAGGGGGCGAAAGGGCAGTACTTC
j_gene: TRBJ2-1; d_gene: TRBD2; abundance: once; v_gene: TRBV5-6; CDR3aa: CASSLVYPSGSGEQFF; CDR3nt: TGTGCCAGCAGCTTAGTTTATCCTAGCGGGAGTGGTGAGCAGTTCTTC
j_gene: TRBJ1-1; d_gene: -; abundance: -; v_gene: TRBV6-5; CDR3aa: CASSSFAYTEAFF; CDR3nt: TGTGCCAGCAGTTCTTTTGCCTACACTGAAGCTTTCTTT
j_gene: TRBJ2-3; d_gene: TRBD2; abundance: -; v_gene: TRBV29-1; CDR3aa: CSVSGTSGGESTDTQYF; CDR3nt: TGCAGCGTCTCGGGGACTAGCGGGGGGGAAAGCACAGATACGCAGTATTTT
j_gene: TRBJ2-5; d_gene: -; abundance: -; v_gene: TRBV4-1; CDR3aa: CASSRENRETQYF; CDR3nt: TGCGCCAGCAGCAGGGAAAACAGAGAGACCCAGTACTTC
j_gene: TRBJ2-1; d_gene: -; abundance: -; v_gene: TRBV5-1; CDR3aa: CASSSLPVSSYNEQFF; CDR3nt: TGCGCCAGCAGCTCTCTTCCAGTCAGCTCCTACAATGAGCAGTTCTTC
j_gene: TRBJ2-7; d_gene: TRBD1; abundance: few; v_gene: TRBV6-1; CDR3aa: CASREPGTAPYEQYF; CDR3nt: TGTGCCAGCAGAGAGCCCGGGACAGCCCCCTACGAGCAGTACTTC
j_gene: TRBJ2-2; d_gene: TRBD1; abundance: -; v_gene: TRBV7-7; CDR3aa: CASSLAGGDTGELFF; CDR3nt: TGTGCTAGCAGCTTAGCAGGGGGCGACACCGGGGAGCTGTTTTTT
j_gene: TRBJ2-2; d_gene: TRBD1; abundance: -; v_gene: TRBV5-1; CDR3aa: CASSEDRAGGELFF; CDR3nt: TGCGCCAGCAGCGAGGACAGGGCTGGCGGGGAGCTGTTTTTT
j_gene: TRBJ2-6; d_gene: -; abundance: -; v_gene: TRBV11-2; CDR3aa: CASSSGRGNGANVLTF; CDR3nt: TGTGCCAGCAGCTCCGGCCGGGGGAATGGGGCCAACGTCCTGACTTTC
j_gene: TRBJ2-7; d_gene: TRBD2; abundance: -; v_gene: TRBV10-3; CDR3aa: CAISELAGEYEQYF; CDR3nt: TGTGCCATCAGTGAACTAGCGGGAGAGTACGAGCAGTACTTC
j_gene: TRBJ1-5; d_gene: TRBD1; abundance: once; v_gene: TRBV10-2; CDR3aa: CASSIPGQNQPQHF; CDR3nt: TGCGCCAGCAGTATACCGGGACAGAACCAGCCCCAGCATTTT
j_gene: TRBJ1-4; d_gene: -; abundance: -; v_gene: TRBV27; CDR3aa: CASSPTQGEKLFF; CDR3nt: TGTGCCAGCAGTCCAACCCAAGGAGAAAAACTGTTTTTT
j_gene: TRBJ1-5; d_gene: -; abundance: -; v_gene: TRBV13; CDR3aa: CASSLGPQQPQHF; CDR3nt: TGTGCCAGCAGCTTGGGGCCACAACAGCCCCAGCATTTT
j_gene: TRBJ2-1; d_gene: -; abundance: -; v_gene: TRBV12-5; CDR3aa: CASAPTPYNEQFF; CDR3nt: TGTGCTAGTGCCCCCACTCCATACAATGAGCAGTTCTTC
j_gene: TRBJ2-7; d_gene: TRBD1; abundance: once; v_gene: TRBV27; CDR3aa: CASARTGSYEQYF; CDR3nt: TGTGCCAGTGCAAGGACAGGGTCCTACGAGCAGTACTTC
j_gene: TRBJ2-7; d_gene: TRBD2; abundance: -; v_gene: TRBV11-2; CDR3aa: CASGLAGGPDYEQYF; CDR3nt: TGTGCCAGCGGCCTAGCGGGAGGCCCCGACTACGAGCAGTACTTC
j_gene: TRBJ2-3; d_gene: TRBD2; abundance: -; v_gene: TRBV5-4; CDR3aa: CASSPGLAGGSNTQYF; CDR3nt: TGTGCCAGCAGCCCCGGGCTAGCGGGGGGATCAAATACGCAGTATTTT
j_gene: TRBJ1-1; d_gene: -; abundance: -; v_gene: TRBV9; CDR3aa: CASSAQSRTEAFF; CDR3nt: TGTGCCAGCAGCGCGCAGTCGAGGACTGAAGCTTTCTTT
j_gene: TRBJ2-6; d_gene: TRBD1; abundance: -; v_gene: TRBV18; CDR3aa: CASSPPPGQEISGANVLTF; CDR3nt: TGTGCCAGCTCACCCCCCCCGGGACAGGAGATCTCTGGGGCCAACGTCCTGACTTTC
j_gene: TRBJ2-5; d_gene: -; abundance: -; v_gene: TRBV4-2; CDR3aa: CASSQGFGDQETQYF; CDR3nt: TGTGCCAGCAGCCAAGGGTTTGGTGACCAAGAGACCCAGTACTTC
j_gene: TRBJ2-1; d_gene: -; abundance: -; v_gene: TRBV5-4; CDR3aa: CASSPPGVNEQFF; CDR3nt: TGTGCCAGCAGCCCCCCCGGGGTGAATGAGCAGTTCTTC
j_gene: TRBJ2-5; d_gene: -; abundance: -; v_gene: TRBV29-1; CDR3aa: CSVVAETQYF; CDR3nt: TGCAGCGTTGTGGCTGAGACCCAGTACTTC
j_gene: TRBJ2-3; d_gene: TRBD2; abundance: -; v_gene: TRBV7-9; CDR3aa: CASSPLAGNTDTQYF; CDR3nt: TGTGCCAGCAGCCCACTAGCGGGCAACACAGATACGCAGTATTTT
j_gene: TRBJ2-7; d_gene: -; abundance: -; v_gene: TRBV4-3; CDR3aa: CASSQVAGEGIMGYEQYF; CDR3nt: TGCGCCAGCAGCCAAGTGGCAGGGGAGGGTATCATGGGCTACGAGCAGTACTTC
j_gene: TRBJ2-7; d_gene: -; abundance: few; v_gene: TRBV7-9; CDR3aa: CASSSPDLSYEQYF; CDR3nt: TGTGCCAGCAGCTCGCCGGACCTCTCCTACGAGCAGTACTTC
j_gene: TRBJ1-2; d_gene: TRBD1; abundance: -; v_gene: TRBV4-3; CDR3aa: CASSRDRLSYGYTF; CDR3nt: TGCGCCAGCAGCCGGGACAGGCTCTCCTATGGCTACACCTTC
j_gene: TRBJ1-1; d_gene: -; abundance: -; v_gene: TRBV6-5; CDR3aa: CASSLTYLNTEAFF; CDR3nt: TGTGCCAGCAGTTTGACTTACCTGAACACTGAAGCTTTCTTT
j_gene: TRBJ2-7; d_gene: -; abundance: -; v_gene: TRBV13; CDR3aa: CASSRDPSYEQYF; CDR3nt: TGTGCCAGCAGCCGGGACCCCTCCTACGAGCAGTACTTC
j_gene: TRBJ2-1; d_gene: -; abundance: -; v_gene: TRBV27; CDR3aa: CASSFHGGTVDNEQFF; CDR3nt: TGTGCCAGCAGTTTTCATGGGGGTACCGTGGACAATGAGCAGTTCTTC
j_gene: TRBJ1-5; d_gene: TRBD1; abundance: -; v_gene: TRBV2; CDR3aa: CASRVGTGSNQPQHF; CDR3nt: TGTGCCAGCAGGGTGGGGACAGGGAGCAATCAGCCCCAGCATTTT
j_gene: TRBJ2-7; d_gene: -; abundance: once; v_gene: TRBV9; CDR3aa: CASSVGSSYEQYF; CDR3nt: TGTGCCAGCAGCGTAGGCAGTTCCTACGAGCAGTACTTC